A selection of T cell receptor beta chains follows, all from one sample in a study of blood T cells in healthy people across ages. TCRdb re-called the 5' RACE reads with MiXCR, one entry per CDR3 protein. The sample comprises about 1.4 million distinct CDR3 sequences, 45% to 70% of which are singletons, and roughly 7% rests with the top ten. Source material: blood. The receptors come from a man between 18 and 35 years old in good health. Both conserved end residues are part of each CDR3. The D gene is left open where the match is weak. Clone size appears in some rows only: once, few, many, or a class for an expanded clone.

j_gene: TRBJ2-5; abundance: NA; d_gene: NA; v_gene: TRBV2; CDR3nt: TGTGCCAGCAGTGGAGGAGGGGGCACCCAAGAGACCCAGTACTTC; CDR3aa: CASSGGGGTQETQYF
j_gene: TRBJ2-2; abundance: NA; d_gene: TRBD2; v_gene: TRBV20-1; CDR3nt: TGCAGTGCTAGAGATACTAGCGGGAGACGGTCGAACACCGGGGAGCTGTTTTTT; CDR3aa: CSARDTSGRRSNTGELFF
j_gene: TRBJ2-3; abundance: NA; d_gene: NA; v_gene: TRBV6-6; CDR3nt: TGTGCCACCGGTCTTTCAGATACGCAGTATTTT; CDR3aa: CATGLSDTQYF
j_gene: TRBJ2-5; abundance: NA; d_gene: TRBD1; v_gene: TRBV19; CDR3nt: TGTGCCAGTAGACCGGACAGGGGCCGGGAGACCCAGTACTTC; CDR3aa: CASRPDRGRETQYF
j_gene: TRBJ2-1; abundance: NA; d_gene: TRBD2; v_gene: TRBV6-2/TRBV6-3; CDR3nt: TGTGCCAGCAGTTTTGCGGGAGGTGCCTACAATGAGCAGTTCTTC; CDR3aa: CASSFAGGAYNEQFF
j_gene: TRBJ1-1; abundance: NA; d_gene: TRBD1; v_gene: TRBV20-1; CDR3nt: TGCAGTGCTGACAGGGGGAATTGGGAAGCTTTCTTT; CDR3aa: CSADRGNWEAFF
j_gene: TRBJ2-3; abundance: few; d_gene: NA; v_gene: TRBV7-2; CDR3nt: TGTGCCAGCAGCCGGGAGCTTAGCCCAGATACGCAGTATTTT; CDR3aa: CASSRELSPDTQYF
j_gene: TRBJ2-7; abundance: NA; d_gene: TRBD1; v_gene: TRBV20-1; CDR3nt: TGCAGTGCTGACAGGGCTCTACTGCTTTACGAGCAGTACTTC; CDR3aa: CSADRALLLYEQYF
j_gene: TRBJ2-1; abundance: NA; d_gene: NA; v_gene: TRBV11-2; CDR3nt: TGTGCCAGCAGCCCACCGAATTGGAGCTCCTACAATGAGCAGTTCTTC; CDR3aa: CASSPPNWSSYNEQFF
j_gene: TRBJ2-1; abundance: NA; d_gene: NA; v_gene: TRBV15; CDR3nt: TGTGCCACCAGCAGAGGTTTAGTTTACAATGAGCAGTTCTTC; CDR3aa: CATSRGLVYNEQFF
j_gene: TRBJ1-1; abundance: once; d_gene: NA; v_gene: TRBV9; CDR3nt: TGTGCCAGCAGCGTAGCGCAATGGGGGGTGAACACTGAAGCTTTCTTT; CDR3aa: CASSVAQWGVNTEAFF
j_gene: TRBJ2-7; abundance: NA; d_gene: NA; v_gene: TRBV28; CDR3nt: TGTGCCGCGGGTTGGGCTAGCCAAGAGATCCAGTACTTC; CDR3aa: CAAGWASQEIQYF
j_gene: TRBJ2-5; abundance: once; d_gene: NA; v_gene: TRBV15; CDR3nt: TGTGCCACCAGCAGAGACCCCCGTTCAGGTATTGGGGATGAAGAGACCCAGTACTTC; CDR3aa: CATSRDPRSGIGDEETQYF
j_gene: TRBJ2-1; abundance: NA; d_gene: NA; v_gene: TRBV12-3/TRBV12-4; CDR3nt: TGTGCCAGCAAGACGGACTACAATGAGCAGTTCTTC; CDR3aa: CASKTDYNEQFF
j_gene: TRBJ1-6; abundance: NA; d_gene: TRBD1; v_gene: TRBV4-1; CDR3nt: TGCGCCAGCAGCCAGGGGGACAGGGCGGCTAATTCACCCCTCCACTTT; CDR3aa: CASSQGDRAANSPLHF
j_gene: TRBJ2-3; abundance: NA; d_gene: NA; v_gene: TRBV29-1; CDR3nt: TGCAGCGTCTCAGCAACCCCGGGGCTAAGCACAGATACGCAGTATTTT; CDR3aa: CSVSATPGLSTDTQYF
j_gene: TRBJ2-2; abundance: NA; d_gene: TRBD2; v_gene: TRBV29-1; CDR3nt: TGCAGCGTTGTACAGAGCGGGAGTGATACCGGGGAGCTGTTTTTT; CDR3aa: CSVVQSGSDTGELFF
j_gene: TRBJ1-1; abundance: NA; d_gene: NA; v_gene: TRBV28; CDR3nt: TGTGCCAGCAGACAACAGGGATTTGGTAGAGCTTTCTTT; CDR3aa: CASRQQGFGRAFF
j_gene: TRBJ1-1; abundance: few; d_gene: NA; v_gene: TRBV7-9; CDR3nt: TGTGCCAGCAGGTCGATCGACACTGAAGCTTTCTTT; CDR3aa: CASRSIDTEAFF
j_gene: TRBJ2-7; abundance: few; d_gene: NA; v_gene: TRBV7-9; CDR3nt: TGTGCCAGCAGCTTTTTTCCAGGACAACAAGGGATCGACGAGCAGTACTTC; CDR3aa: CASSFFPGQQGIDEQYF
j_gene: TRBJ2-3; abundance: NA; d_gene: NA; v_gene: TRBV27; CDR3nt: TGTGCCAGCGGGGAAAGCGGGCGAACAGGTACGCAGTATTTT; CDR3aa: CASGESGRTGTQYF
j_gene: TRBJ2-7; abundance: once; d_gene: NA; v_gene: TRBV4-1; CDR3nt: TGCGCCAGCAGCCAAGATGACAGGACGCTGTACGAGCAGTACTTC; CDR3aa: CASSQDDRTLYEQYF
j_gene: TRBJ1-1; abundance: NA; d_gene: NA; v_gene: TRBV10-3; CDR3nt: TGTGCCGCCCAACGGGACACTGAAGCTTTCTTT; CDR3aa: CAAQRDTEAFF
j_gene: TRBJ2-7; abundance: NA; d_gene: TRBD2; v_gene: TRBV11-1; CDR3nt: TGTGCCAGCAGCTTAGCGAGGGGACTAGCGGGGACCTACGAGCAGTACTTC; CDR3aa: CASSLARGLAGTYEQYF
j_gene: TRBJ1-4; abundance: NA; d_gene: NA; v_gene: TRBV7-8; CDR3nt: TGTGCCAGCAGCTTACATCGTTGGAGTAATGAAAAACTGTTTTTT; CDR3aa: CASSLHRWSNEKLFF
j_gene: TRBJ2-3; abundance: few; d_gene: NA; v_gene: TRBV6-6; CDR3nt: TGTGCCAGCAGTCCCCCTCCAGGGTCGGGGACAGATACGCAGTATTTT; CDR3aa: CASSPPPGSGTDTQYF
j_gene: TRBJ2-1; abundance: few; d_gene: NA; v_gene: TRBV7-2; CDR3nt: TGTGACAGCACCCCTTCAGGCAGTTACAATGAGCAGTTCTTC; CDR3aa: CDSTPSGSYNEQFF
j_gene: TRBJ2-3; abundance: few; d_gene: TRBD2; v_gene: TRBV27; CDR3nt: TGTGCCAGCAGTTTAATCGCCAGCGGGGGGAGACGACGCACAGATACGCAGTATTTT; CDR3aa: CASSLIASGGRRRTDTQYF
j_gene: TRBJ2-3; abundance: NA; d_gene: NA; v_gene: TRBV29-1; CDR3nt: TGCAGCGTTGGGGACGGTAGCACAGATACGCAGTATTTT; CDR3aa: CSVGDGSTDTQYF
j_gene: TRBJ2-1; abundance: NA; d_gene: TRBD2; v_gene: TRBV7-2; CDR3nt: TGTGCCAGCAGCTCCACATTTAGCGGGAGGGCTGGTGAGCAGTTCTTC; CDR3aa: CASSSTFSGRAGEQFF
j_gene: TRBJ1-6; abundance: NA; d_gene: TRBD1; v_gene: TRBV28; CDR3nt: TGTGCCAGCAGTCAAATTTCCGGGACAGGTGTCTATTCACCCCTCCACTTT; CDR3aa: CASSQISGTGVYSPLHF
j_gene: TRBJ2-7; abundance: once; d_gene: TRBD2; v_gene: TRBV20-1; CDR3nt: TGCAGTGCTAGCCTAGCGGGAGGTTGGGAGCAGTACTTC; CDR3aa: CSASLAGGWEQYF
j_gene: TRBJ2-5; abundance: few; d_gene: TRBD2; v_gene: TRBV20-1; CDR3nt: TGCAGTGCTAGTCTAGCGGAACGGCAGTACTTC; CDR3aa: CSASLAERQYF
j_gene: TRBJ2-7; abundance: few; d_gene: NA; v_gene: TRBV7-2; CDR3nt: TGTGCCAGCAGCCAATCGGACGTGGCCTACGAGCAGTACTTC; CDR3aa: CASSQSDVAYEQYF
j_gene: TRBJ1-2; abundance: NA; d_gene: TRBD1; v_gene: TRBV7-9; CDR3nt: TGTGCCAGCAGCTTAGGGACAGGGGGCCTAATCTATGGCTACACCTTC; CDR3aa: CASSLGTGGLIYGYTF
j_gene: TRBJ1-5; abundance: NA; d_gene: TRBD1; v_gene: TRBV9; CDR3nt: TGTGCCAGCGGGTTAGGGGGCGATCATCAGCCCCAGCATTTT; CDR3aa: CASGLGGDHQPQHF
j_gene: TRBJ2-5; abundance: NA; d_gene: TRBD1; v_gene: TRBV2; CDR3nt: TGTGCCAGGAGACACCAGGGGGTCGGTCAGAAGACCCAGTACTTC; CDR3aa: CARRHQGVGQKTQYF
j_gene: TRBJ1-2; abundance: few; d_gene: TRBD1; v_gene: TRBV29-1; CDR3nt: TGCAGCGTTGGTGGTGGGGGACAGTACTATGGCTACACCTTC; CDR3aa: CSVGGGGQYYGYTF
j_gene: TRBJ2-6; abundance: many; d_gene: NA; v_gene: TRBV5-1; CDR3nt: TGCGCCAGCAGCTCGCAAGGCTCTGGGGCCAACGTCCTGACTTTC; CDR3aa: CASSSQGSGANVLTF
j_gene: TRBJ2-1; abundance: once; d_gene: TRBD2; v_gene: TRBV4-1; CDR3nt: TGCGCCAGCAGGGGGCTAGCGGGGACGCAGTTCTTC; CDR3aa: CASRGLAGTQFF